This TCR beta chain was sequenced for a study of T cell repertoires in aging, cancer and after chemotherapy. General study findings and limits: These repertoire data do not allow conclusions about immunological memory after chemotherapy.

A mixed TRB-A/B primer pool amplified rearranged TRB by multiplex touch-down PCR. TCRdb called the multiplex PCR reads again in MiXCR, with one record for every CDR3 protein. Among over 3,500 distinct CDR3 sequences listed, roughly a quarter were seen once. Amplification of TCR beta used genomic DNA extracted from peripheral blood. CDR3 length equals 14 residues. Germline CDR1 KGHSH, CDR2 LQKENI. V lost 3 bases and J lost 9, with 17 bases in between. In this sample, this clonotype is medium-sized (0.01 to 0.1%). As yet, its antigen is unknown. The chain has TRBV18 and TRBJ2-5; D unresolved. The receptor comes from a human donor with a solid tumor. Material: blood. CDR3 in amino acids: CASSPRNYLGAQYF. The CDR3 DNA is TGTGCCAGCTCACCGCGGAACTACCTAGGAGCCCAGTACTTC.